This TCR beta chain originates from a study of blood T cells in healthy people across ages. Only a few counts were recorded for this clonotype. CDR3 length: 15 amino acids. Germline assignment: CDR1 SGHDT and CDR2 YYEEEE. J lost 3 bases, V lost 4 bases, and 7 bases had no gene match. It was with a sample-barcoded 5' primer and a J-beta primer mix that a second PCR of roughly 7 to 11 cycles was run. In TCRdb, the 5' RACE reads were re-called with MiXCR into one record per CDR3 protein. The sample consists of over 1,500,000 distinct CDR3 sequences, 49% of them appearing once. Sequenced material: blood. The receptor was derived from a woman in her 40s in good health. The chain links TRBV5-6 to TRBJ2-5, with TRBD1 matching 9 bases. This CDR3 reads CASSQNRGRKETQYF. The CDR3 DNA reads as TGTGCCAGCAGCCAGAACAGGGGGCGGAAAGAGACCCAGTACTTC.